This T cell receptor (beta chain) was sequenced for a study of persistence of HIV-infected CD4 T cells (dated by TCRdb to 2018 to 2020). About the study as a whole: The study isolated CMV- and HIV-1 Gag-responding CD4+ T cells from ART-treated individuals to examine antigen-driven clonal expansion of HIV-1-infected cells. The median time the participants had spent on suppressive ART was approximately eight years. The clonality of all cells in each sorted population was measured by TCRbeta sequencing, and the clonality of infected cells was measured by proviral sequencing. Peripheral blood samples of up to 180 mL were taken at multiple time points, with the exception of two participants who underwent leukapheresis at a single time point. For the TCR cluster analysis across participants, 8 or 9 participants were included for CMV and over five participants for Gag.

What the research found in general, with its limitations: Within the same sorted populations, how oligoclonal the TCRs were correlated with how oligoclonal the proviruses were. Restriction of bulk TCR analyses to the rare CMV-responding cells that actually carried HIV-1 proviruses was not possible. Significantly lower TCRbeta richness was observed in CMV- and Gag-responding cells than in anti-CD3/anti-CD28-responding cells, and higher oligoclonality was observed in CMV-responding cells than in CD3/CD28-stimulated and Gag-responding cells. Antigen-responding cells were enriched for degenerate expanded CDR3beta sequences, which suggests convergent selection of CD4+ responses to CMV and Gag. Only a small number of individuals took part in the study, and the range of antigens tested was limited.

With regard to this clone: Its antigen specificity is not known. No much larger clone exists at a distance of one base, and base qualities are not known.

CDR1 LGHDT and CDR2 YNNKEL are derived from the germline V gene (reference sequence). Relative to germline, V is 0 bases shorter and J is 8 bases shorter, with 10 bases between their ends. The CDR3 numbers 14 residues from cysteine through phenylalanine. The retained sequence is limited to the CDR3, 42 bases, with the frame set at the first base. TCRbeta repertoires were sequenced from genomic DNA with the immunoSEQ hsTCRB assay version 4 in survey mode. Genomic DNA was diluted to about 9 ng/uL, and up to about 1 ug per sample was used for TCRbeta sequencing. The published analysis was carried out like this. TCRbeta data were analyzed in ImmunoSeq Analyzer 3.0, with diversity computed on productive nucleotide rearrangements. The improved Chao index was used to estimate lower-bound TCR diversity, and the Gini coefficient was used to estimate clonality using the Immunarch R package. Different nucleotide rearrangements encoding the same CDR3beta amino acid sequence were treated as distinct clonotypes. Differential abundance analysis found TCRbeta sequences that were significantly enriched in antigen-responding cells compared with anti-CD3/anti-CD28-activated cells. GLIPH2 clustered TCRs by predicted peptide-MHC specificity, both within individual participants and across merged participant data sets. Drawn from immuneACCESS, this table holds only the in-frame rearrangements with V and J called that TCRdb kept. Clones are partly lost; checked studies trace under half to an unresolved V gene and leave the rest unexplained. D and trimming were read from the DNA, whereas the V and J calls and clone size are those reported in that table. In all, the sample holds tens of thousands of clones, and over 60% of those were seen once. The top ten constitute around 1.7% of the sample.

The treatment or condition tag for this specimen amounts to: suppressive antiretroviral therapy. Cells were stimulated with a pool of overlapping HIV-1 Gag 15-mer peptides at around 0.91 ug per peptide per mL. Memory CD4+ T cells that did not respond, being CD40L-negative, CD69-negative and CD45RO-high, were sorted as memory populations depleted of antigen-responding cells. Participants were HIV-1-infected adults who started suppressive ART during chronic infection. Participants had undetectable plasma HIV-1 RNA below 50 copies/mL for at least 4 years. To be included, participants needed a CD4+ T cell count above 400 cells/uL and a positive CMV serology. Before stimulation, PBMCs were isolated using density centrifugation and then depleted of CD8+ T cells. For about 17 hours, the CD8-depleted PBMCs were stimulated with anti-CD28/CD49d costimulation, a CD40-blocking antibody, and enfuvirtide to prevent new infections. Cells were sorted on a Beckman Coulter MoFlo Legacy or XDP sorter, with propidium iodide excluding dead cells. The QIAamp DNA Mini Kit was used for genomic DNA extraction from samples above one million cells, and the Quick-DNA Microprep Kit was used otherwise.

This chain is built from TRBV3-1 (or the pseudogene TRBV3-2) and TRBJ1-4; the D gene cannot be named for sure. This TCR came from an adult man with HIV who was CMV-seropositive. The sample here was CD4+ T cells sorted from PBMCs after roughly 20-hour stimulation, taken from a patient who received antiretroviral therapy. The label giving this sample's cell subset or site can be read as: CD40L-CD69- CD45RO-high memory CD4 T cells not responding to Gag peptides. The nucleotides read TGTGCCAGCAGCCAAGACAATTTAAGGGAAAAACTGTTTTTT. This codes for CASSQDNLREKLFF.